The 22 T cell receptor beta chains below come from one sample, sequenced in a study of cytomegalovirus exposure and HLA in healthy donors. Profiling relied on immunoSEQ multiplex PCR, and the TCRdb table lists in-frame clones only, not all of them. The sample lists around 300,000 clones; 88% were seen once. The sequenced sample was PBMCs. The source is a man aged 30-40 years in good health and CMV-seronegative.

This clone has just one count. V usage is TRBV4-3 and J usage is TRBJ2-3; D possibly corresponds to TRBD2 (6 bases). The germline CDR1 and CDR2 sequences are LGHNA and YSLEER. V lost 1 base and J lost 5, with 13 bases in between. There are 15 residues in the CDR3. The CDR3 sequence: CASSQAEGRKDTQYF. For the CDR3, the DNA is TGCGCCAGCAGCCAAGCGGAGGGAAGAAAAGATACGCAGTATTTT.

The V call is TRBV7-8, the J call TRBJ1-6, with 9 bases aligning to TRBD1. Germline V gene data show CDR1 as SGHVS and CDR2 as FQNEAQ. Germline trimming cut 5 bases from V and 5 bases from J; bases unmatched to any gene: 7. CDR3 length: 16 amino acids. CDR3 DNA sequence: TGTGCCAGCAGCACCCGGGGGACAGGGAATAATTCACCCCTCCACTTT. Its translation: CASSTRGTGNNSPLHF.

V and J are TRBV6-5 and TRBJ1-1; tentative D call: TRBD1 (5 bases). V lost 6 bases to trimming and J lost 1 base, with 12 bases between them. Germline V gene sequence: CDR1 MNHEY, CDR2 SVGAGI. CDR3 length: 14 residues. The CDR3, as DNA: TGTGCCAGCAGCACACGACAGACGAACACTGAAGCTTTCTTT. The encoded protein is CASSTRQTNTEAFF.

V gene TRBV5-4 combines with J gene TRBJ2-4; TRBD1 might be the D (6 bases). The CDR3 length is 13 residues. Trimming removed 7 bases from V and 4 bases from J, with 12 bases in between. The V gene's germline CDR1 is SGHNT and CDR2 YYREEE (reference sequence). CDR3 protein: CASGGQQKNIQYF. The CDR3 region has the DNA TGTGCCAGCGGAGGACAGCAAAAAAACATTCAGTACTTC.

The V call is TRBV7-2, the J call TRBJ2-7; 10 bases map to TRBD1. The V gene's germline CDR1 is SGHTA and CDR2 FQGNSA. The V gene end was trimmed by 0 bases and the J gene end by 12 bases; junction bases not matched to a gene: 5. This CDR3 spans 13 amino acids. The CDR3 loop is CASSLAGTGVRYF. CDR3 nucleotide sequence: TGTGCCAGCAGCTTAGCCGGGACAGGGGTAAGGTACTTC.

The chain carries TRBV7-2 and TRBJ2-5; D is perhaps TRBD1 (5 bases). The CDR3 extends over 13 amino acids. V was pared by 6 bases and J by 3 bases, with 11 bases between. Germline V gene data show CDR1 as SGHTA and CDR2 as FQGNSA. The DNA of the CDR3 is TGTGCCAGCAGTATTGACAGAGAAGAGACCCAGTACTTC. Residues: CASSIDREETQYF.

V and J are TRBV6-5 and TRBJ2-7, with 11 bases fitting TRBD1. The CDR3 is 15 residues long. With 5 bases clipped from V and 3 bases from J, the junction kept 6 bases outside the gene matches. Germline CDR1 reads MNHEY; CDR2 reads SVGAGI. CDR3 sequence: CASSGPGTGGYEQYF. The CDR3 coding sequence is TGTGCCAGCAGTGGACCCGGGACAGGGGGCTACGAGCAGTACTTC.

The chain employs TRBV15 and TRBJ2-1, with D perhaps TRBD1 (6 bases). Trimming cost V 0 bases and J 6 bases, with 15 bases left between them. The germline CDR1 and CDR2 sequences are LNHNV and YYDKDF (reference sequence). CDR3 length equals 16 residues. The CDR3, as DNA: TGTGCCACCAGCAGAGATGAAGGAAGCAGGGGCAATGAGCAGTTCTTC. It is translated as CATSRDEGSRGNEQFF.

This chain connects TRBV15 to TRBJ2-3; D not resolved. This CDR3 is built from 12 residues. From germline, CDR1 is LNHNV and CDR2 YYDKDF (reference sequence). The V and J ends lost 3 bases and 5 bases respectively, with 6 bases between them. The CDR3 coding sequence is TGTGCCACCAGCAGTTTAGTAGATACGCAGTATTTT. This codes for CATSSLVDTQYF.

The chain employs TRBV6-5 and TRBJ2-5, with TRBD2 matching 7 bases. Trimming removed 8 bases from V and 0 bases from J; junction bases left unmatched: 3. The CDR3 is 13 residues long. CDR1 is MNHEY and CDR2 is SVGAGI in the germline V gene. The CDR3 sequence: CASAGDHQETQYF. Written as DNA, the CDR3 is TGTGCCAGCGCGGGGGACCACCAAGAGACCCAGTACTTC.

This sequence joins TRBV5-1 and TRBJ2-2; D possibly corresponds to TRBD1 (6 bases). The germline gives CDR1 SGHRS, CDR2 YFSETQ. The CDR3 runs 16 residues. The germline V and J ends were trimmed by 0 bases and 4 bases, with 13 bases remaining between them. This CDR3 is CASSLGTGPGTGELFF. The DNA of the CDR3 is TGCGCCAGCAGCTTGGGTACAGGGCCGGGCACCGGGGAGCTGTTTTTT. The full variable domain, rest sourced from reference TRBV5-1 and TRBJ2-2, is KAGVTQTPRYLIKTRGQQVTLSCSPISGHRSVSWYQQTPGQGLQFLFEYFSETQRNKGNFPGRFSGRQFSNSRSEMNVSTLELGDSALYLCASSLGTGPGTGELFFGEGSRLTVL.

In its sample, this clone was seen once. The rearrangement links TRBV5-6 to TRBJ2-7, with unresolved D. V lost 0 bases to trimming and J lost 1 base, with 5 bases between them. There are 13 residues in the CDR3. The germline gives CDR1 SGHDT, CDR2 YYEEEE. The CDR3 bases are TGTGCCAGCAGCTTGGTGAGTTCCTACGAGCAGTACTTC. Its translation: CASSLVSSYEQYF.

The J gene is TRBJ1-1, the V gene TRBV27, with 7 bases matching TRBD1. CDR3 length: 21 residues. Germline-derived CDR1 and CDR2 are MNHEY and SMNVEV (reference sequence). V was clipped by 0 bases and J by 5 bases; unmatched bases: 24. CDR3 loop: CASSLSVTAKQGLAPETEAFF. In nucleotides, the CDR3 is TGTGCCAGCAGTTTATCGGTGACGGCTAAACAGGGGCTTGCCCCGGAAACTGAAGCTTTCTTT.

The rearrangement joins TRBV11-2 to TRBJ2-7; TRBD1 agrees at 7 bases. CDR3 length: 15 amino acids. Germline-derived CDR1 and CDR2 are SGHAT and FQNNGV. With 4 bases clipped from V and 3 bases from J, the junction kept 9 bases outside the gene matches. This CDR3 reads CASSSGGTGDYEQYF. In nucleotides, the CDR3 is TGTGCCAGCAGCTCGGGTGGCACAGGGGACTACGAGCAGTACTTC. Full variable domain (remainder filled in from reference TRBV11-2 and TRBJ2-7): EAGVAQSPRYKIIEKRQSVAFWCNPISGHATLYWYQQILGQGPKLLIQFQNNGVVDDSQLPKDRFSAERLKGVDSTLKIQPAKLEDSAVYLCASSSGGTGDYEQYFGPGTRLTVT.

The chain links TRBV7-2 to TRBJ1-1, with D possibly TRBD1 on 5 matching bases. Per germline, CDR1 SGHTA and CDR2 FQGNSA. V was cut by 7 bases and J by 4 bases, with 10 bases left in between. The CDR3 extends over 12 amino acids. CDR3 protein: CASTRQRTEAFF. The CDR3 bases are TGTGCCAGCACCCGACAGCGCACTGAAGCTTTCTTT.

The chain joins TRBV29-1 to TRBJ2-7, with TRBD1 identical over 8 bases. The V segment lost 4 bases and the J segment 6 bases; nucleotides outside the gene matches: 11. CDR1 and CDR2 (germline): SQVTM, ANQGSEA. The CDR3 runs 14 residues. CDR3 in amino acids: CSVGAAGGAGEQYF. CDR3 in DNA: TGCAGCGTTGGGGCGGCAGGGGGCGCGGGCGAGCAGTACTTC.

The chain combines TRBV10-2 with TRBJ2-3, with D possibly matching TRBD2 (6 bases). V was shortened by 8 bases and J by 1 base, with 16 bases between the two germline ends. In germline, CDR1 is WSHSY, CDR2 SAAADI. The CDR3 loop spans 15 amino acids. CDR3 nucleotide sequence: TGCGCCAGCGGGAAACGCCCGGGGGGCACAGATACGCAGTATTTT. The encoded protein is CASGKRPGGTDTQYF.

This clone was picked up many times. The rearrangement uses TRBV4-2 and TRBJ1-2; D uncertain. In germline, CDR1 is LGHNA, CDR2 YNFKEQ. V lost 0 bases and J 3 bases, leaving 8 bases between the germline ends. This CDR3 region has 14 residues. As DNA, the CDR3 is TGTGCCAGCAGCCAAGAACCGGGTTACTATGGCTACACCTTC. This encodes CASSQEPGYYGYTF.

The CDR3 DNA is TGCGCCAGCATTGGACAAGGCAATGAGCAGTTCTTC. It specifies CASIGQGNEQFF. The chain has TRBV5-1 and TRBJ2-1; D possibly corresponds to TRBD1 (5 bases). This CDR3 has 12 amino acids. CDR1 is SGHRS, CDR2 YFSETQ, per germline. Trimming removed 6 bases at V and 6 bases at J, with 10 bases between.

The chain recombines TRBV18 with TRBJ1-4, with D maybe TRBD1 (6 bases). The CDR3 is 15 residues long. From germline, CDR1 is KGHSH and CDR2 LQKENI. V lost 4 bases and J 6 bases, leaving 15 bases between the germline ends. The CDR3: CASSRGTPGYEKLFF. The CDR3 region has the DNA TGTGCCAGCTCACGTGGGACACCAGGATATGAAAAACTGTTTTTT.

This sequence joins TRBV7-9 and TRBJ1-1; tentative D call: TRBD1 (6 bases). V was trimmed by 3 bases and J by 0 bases, leaving 8 bases between them. The CDR3 length is 14 residues. Germline assignment: CDR1 SEHNR and CDR2 FQNEAQ (reference sequence). In DNA form, the CDR3 reads TGTGCCAGCAGCTTTACAGGGCTGAACACTGAAGCTTTCTTT. Encoded protein: CASSFTGLNTEAFF. The entire variable domain, with the rest obtained from reference TRBV7-9 and TRBJ1-1, is as follows: DTGVSQNPRHKITKRGQNVTFRCDPISEHNRLYWYRQTLGQGPEFLTYFQNEAQLEKSRLLSDRFSAERPKGSFSTLEIQRTEQGDSAMYLCASSFTGLNTEAFFGQGTRLTVV.

This clone was picked up a small number of times. The chain links TRBV11-2 to TRBJ1-2, with D possibly matching TRBD1 (6 bases). This CDR3 comprises 13 residues. From germline, CDR1 is SGHAT and CDR2 FQNNGV. Deletions cut 5 bases from V and 3 bases from J, with 10 bases between. CDR3 sequence (DNA): TGTGCCAGCAGCCCCCGACAGGACTATGGCTACACCTTC. Protein sequence: CASSPRQDYGYTF.